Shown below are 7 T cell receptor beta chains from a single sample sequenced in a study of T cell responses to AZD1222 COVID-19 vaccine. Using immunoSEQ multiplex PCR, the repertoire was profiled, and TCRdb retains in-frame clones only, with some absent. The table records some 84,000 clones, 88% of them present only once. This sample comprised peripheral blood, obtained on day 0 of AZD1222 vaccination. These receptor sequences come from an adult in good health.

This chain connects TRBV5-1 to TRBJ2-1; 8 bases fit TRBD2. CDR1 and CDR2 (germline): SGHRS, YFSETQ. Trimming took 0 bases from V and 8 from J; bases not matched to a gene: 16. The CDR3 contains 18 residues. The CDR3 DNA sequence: TGCGCCAGCAGCTTGGGGCCCGTTGGAGCGGGAGTTATGTATGAGCAGTTCTTC. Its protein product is CASSLGPVGAGVMYEQFF.

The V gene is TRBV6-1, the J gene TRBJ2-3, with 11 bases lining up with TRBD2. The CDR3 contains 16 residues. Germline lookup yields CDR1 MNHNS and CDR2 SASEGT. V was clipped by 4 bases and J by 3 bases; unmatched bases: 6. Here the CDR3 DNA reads TGTGCCAGCAGTGGGGTTAGCGGGAGGGGGACAGATACGCAGTATTTT. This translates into CASSGVSGRGTDTQYF.

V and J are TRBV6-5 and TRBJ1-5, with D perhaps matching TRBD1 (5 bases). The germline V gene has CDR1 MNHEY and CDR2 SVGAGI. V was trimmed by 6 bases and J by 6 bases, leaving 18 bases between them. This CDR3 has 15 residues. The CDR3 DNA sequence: TGTGCCAGCAGAACAACACAAACAGGTTTTCAGCCCCAGCATTTT. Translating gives CASRTTQTGFQPQHF.

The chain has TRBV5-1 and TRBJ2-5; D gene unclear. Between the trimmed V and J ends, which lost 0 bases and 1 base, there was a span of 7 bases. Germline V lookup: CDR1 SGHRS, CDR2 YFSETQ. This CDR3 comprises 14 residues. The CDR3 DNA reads TGCGCCAGCAGCTTGGACGGTACCCAAGAGACCCAGTACTTC. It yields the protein CASSLDGTQETQYF.

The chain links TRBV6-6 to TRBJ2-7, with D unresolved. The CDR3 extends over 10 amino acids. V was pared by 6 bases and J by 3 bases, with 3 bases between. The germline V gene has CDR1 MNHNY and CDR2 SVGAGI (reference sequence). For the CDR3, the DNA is TGTGCCAGCAGAGACTACGAGCAGTACTTC. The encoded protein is CASRDYEQYF.

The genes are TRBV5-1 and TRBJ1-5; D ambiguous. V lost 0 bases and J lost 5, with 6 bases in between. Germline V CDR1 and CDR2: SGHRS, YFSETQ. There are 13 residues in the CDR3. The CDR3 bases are TGCGCCAGCAGCTTGGACCTTTATCAGCCCCAGCATTTT. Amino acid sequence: CASSLDLYQPQHF.

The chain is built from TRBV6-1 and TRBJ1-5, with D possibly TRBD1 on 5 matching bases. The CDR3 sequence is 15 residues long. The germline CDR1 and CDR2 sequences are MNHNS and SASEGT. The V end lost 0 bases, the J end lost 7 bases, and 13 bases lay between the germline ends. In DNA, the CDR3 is TGTGCCAGCAGTGAAGCGAGACAGCTAGTCCAGCCCCAGCATTTT. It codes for CASSEARQLVQPQHF.